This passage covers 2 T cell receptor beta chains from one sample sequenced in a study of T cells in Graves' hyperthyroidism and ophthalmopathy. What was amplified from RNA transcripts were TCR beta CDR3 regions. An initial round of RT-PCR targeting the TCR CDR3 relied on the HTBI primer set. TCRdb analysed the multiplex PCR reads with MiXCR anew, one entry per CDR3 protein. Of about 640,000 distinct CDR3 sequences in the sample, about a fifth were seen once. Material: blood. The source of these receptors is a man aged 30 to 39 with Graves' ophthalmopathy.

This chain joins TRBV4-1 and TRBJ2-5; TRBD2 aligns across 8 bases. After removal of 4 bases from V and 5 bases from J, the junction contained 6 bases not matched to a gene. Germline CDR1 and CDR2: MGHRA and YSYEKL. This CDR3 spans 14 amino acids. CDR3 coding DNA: TGCGCCAGCAGCCCAATAGCGGGAAGGGAGACCCAGTACTTC. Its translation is CASSPIAGRETQYF.

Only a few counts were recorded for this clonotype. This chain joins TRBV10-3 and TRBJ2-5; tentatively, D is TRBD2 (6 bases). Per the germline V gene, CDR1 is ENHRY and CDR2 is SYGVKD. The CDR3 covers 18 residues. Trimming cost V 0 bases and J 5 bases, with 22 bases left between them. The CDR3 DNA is TGTGCCATCAGTGAGTCCCCACTTTCGCGGGGACGGGCGGAGACCCAGTACTTC. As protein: CAISESPLSRGRAETQYF.